Listed below are T cell receptor beta chains from one sample, sequenced in a study of technical replicates of blood from a few donors. Profiled with immunoSEQ multiplex PCR; TCRdb holds only in-frame clones, not every one. The sample has 81,000 or so clones, just over 95% seen once. Sequenced sample: T cells isolated from PBMCs. The source is a human donor in good health. CDR3s include the opening cysteine and the closing phenylalanine or tryptophan. D genes are given only for firm matches. Clone size, where shown, is once, few, many, or a class for clones that have expanded.

DNA: TGTGCCAGTAACCAGGGAGGCAGCTCCTACGAGCAGTACTTC; CDR3: CASNQGGSSYEQYF; J: TRBJ2-7; size: -; V: TRBV19; D: -
DNA: TGCGCCAGCAGCCGGGACCGGGGGGTCTATGGCTACACCTTC; CDR3: CASSRDRGVYGYTF; J: TRBJ1-2; size: -; V: TRBV5-1; D: -
DNA: TGCGCCAGCCGACCGACAGGGGAGCATCAGCCCCAGCATTTT; CDR3: CASRPTGEHQPQHF; J: TRBJ1-5; size: -; V: TRBV5-1; D: TRBD1
DNA: TGTGCCAGCAGTCGGTCCTCGGGTGTGTGGCCCCAGCATTTT; CDR3: CASSRSSGVWPQHF; J: TRBJ1-5; size: -; V: TRBV6-6; D: -
DNA: TGTGCCAGCAGTGGCTCCCCGGGACAGATTCCCTACGAGCAGTACTTC; CDR3: CASSGSPGQIPYEQYF; J: TRBJ2-7; size: -; V: TRBV25-1; D: TRBD1
DNA: TGCGCCAGCAGCCTCGGGACAGACAAAGCTTTCTTT; CDR3: CASSLGTDKAFF; J: TRBJ1-1; size: -; V: TRBV5-1; D: TRBD1
DNA: TGTGCCAGCAGTTCGGGACAGATTAATGAAAAACTGTTTTTT; CDR3: CASSSGQINEKLFF; J: TRBJ1-4; size: -; V: TRBV5-4; D: TRBD1
DNA: TGTGCCAGCAAAACAACTAGCGGGAGGGCCCGGTCTGGGGCCAACGTCCTGACTTTC; CDR3: CASKTTSGRARSGANVLTF; J: TRBJ2-6; size: -; V: TRBV28; D: TRBD2
DNA: TGTGCCAGCAGCCAAGATTATTCCAACAGGAGCACAGATACGCAGTATTTT; CDR3: CASSQDYSNRSTDTQYF; J: TRBJ2-3; size: once; V: TRBV14; D: -
DNA: TGCAGTGCAAACAGAAACTACGAGCAGTACTTC; CDR3: CSANRNYEQYF; J: TRBJ2-7; size: -; V: TRBV20-1; D: -
DNA: TGTGCCAGCAGCGGACGGGACAGCGAGCATCAGCCCCAGCATTTT; CDR3: CASSGRDSEHQPQHF; J: TRBJ1-5; size: -; V: TRBV7-9; D: TRBD1
DNA: TGTGCCGGAAACACAGGGAGGGTAGTAAATGAGCAGTTCTTC; CDR3: CAGNTGRVVNEQFF; J: TRBJ2-1; size: once; V: TRBV7-9; D: -
DNA: TGTGCCAGCAGCTCCCAGACAGGGTCGAATGGCTACACCTTC; CDR3: CASSSQTGSNGYTF; J: TRBJ1-2; size: once; V: TRBV7-6; D: TRBD1
DNA: TGTGCCAGCAGTCAGGGGAATGAAGCTTTCTTT; CDR3: CASSQGNEAFF; J: TRBJ1-1; size: -; V: TRBV6-6; D: -
DNA: TGTGCCATCAGTGAGTCCTTACTAGCGGGATCAAGTTCCAATGAGCAGTTCTTC; CDR3: CAISESLLAGSSSNEQFF; J: TRBJ2-1; size: once; V: TRBV10-3; D: TRBD2
DNA: TGTGCCAGCAGATCTTCGACAGGGGGCCATCAGCCCCAGCATTTT; CDR3: CASRSSTGGHQPQHF; J: TRBJ1-5; size: -; V: TRBV27; D: TRBD1
DNA: TGTGCCAGCAGCTTAGGGACAGCGGTTGAAAAACTGTTTTTT; CDR3: CASSLGTAVEKLFF; J: TRBJ1-4; size: once; V: TRBV7-9; D: -
DNA: TGTGCCAGCAGTTTAGGGCAGGGGGTGATTATGGGTGAAGCTTTCTTT; CDR3: CASSLGQGVIMGEAFF; J: TRBJ1-1; size: -; V: TRBV28; D: TRBD1
DNA: TGTGCCAGCAGGGTTACACGGACAGGGCCGACCGACTTTAACTATGGCTACACCTTC; CDR3: CASRVTRTGPTDFNYGYTF; J: TRBJ1-2; size: -; V: TRBV28; D: TRBD1
DNA: TGCGCCAGCAGCTTAGACCTAGCGGGTTTCAATGAGCAGTTCTTC; CDR3: CASSLDLAGFNEQFF; J: TRBJ2-1; size: -; V: TRBV5-1; D: TRBD2
DNA: TGTGCCAGCAGCTGGAGCGGCACAGATACGCAGTATTTT; CDR3: CASSWSGTDTQYF; J: TRBJ2-3; size: -; V: TRBV5-4; D: -
DNA: TGCGCCAGCAGCCAAGTTTTTAGCGGGAGTGCCTACGAGCAGTACTTC; CDR3: CASSQVFSGSAYEQYF; J: TRBJ2-7; size: -; V: TRBV4-1; D: TRBD2
DNA: TGTGCCAGCAGTGACCCTGGCACAGATACGCAGTATTTT; CDR3: CASSDPGTDTQYF; J: TRBJ2-3; size: -; V: TRBV2; D: -
DNA: TGTGCCAGCAGCTTAGGCGGGGAGCAGTTCTTC; CDR3: CASSLGGEQFF; J: TRBJ2-1; size: -; V: TRBV7-8; D: -
DNA: TGTGCCAGCAGACCGCCCAGACAGGCGGGGGGCAATCAGCCCCAGCATTTT; CDR3: CASRPPRQAGGNQPQHF; J: TRBJ1-5; size: once; V: TRBV28; D: -
DNA: TGTGCCAGCAGTCCAAACCGCGGGACGGATCTTAACTATGGCTACACCTTC; CDR3: CASSPNRGTDLNYGYTF; J: TRBJ1-2; size: -; V: TRBV25-1; D: -
DNA: TGTGCCAGCAGTTACTCGACCGCGACAGGGGGCGAGCAGTACTTC; CDR3: CASSYSTATGGEQYF; J: TRBJ2-7; size: -; V: TRBV6-5; D: TRBD1
DNA: TGCGCCAGCAGTCGTGATAATTCACCCCTCCACTTT; CDR3: CASSRDNSPLHF; J: TRBJ1-6; size: -; V: TRBV10-1; D: -
DNA: TGTGCCAGCAGCTTGATTGGGCTGTTCTTC; CDR3: CASSLIGLFF; J: TRBJ2-1; size: -; V: TRBV5-6; D: -
DNA: TGTGCCAGCAGTGAGATCAGGGGACCGACCTACGAGCAGTACTTC; CDR3: CASSEIRGPTYEQYF; J: TRBJ2-7; size: -; V: TRBV6-1; D: -
DNA: TGTGCCAGCAGCCCATACTTGGAGCAGTACTTC; CDR3: CASSPYLEQYF; J: TRBJ2-7; size: -; V: TRBV7-9; D: -
DNA: TGTGCCTGGAGCTGGGACAGGGGAAACACTGAAGCTTTCTTT; CDR3: CAWSWDRGNTEAFF; J: TRBJ1-1; size: -; V: TRBV30; D: TRBD1
DNA: TGTGCCAGCAGTCCCTCTATAGACAGCCAAGCTTTCTTT; CDR3: CASSPSIDSQAFF; J: TRBJ1-1; size: -; V: TRBV6-4; D: -
DNA: TGTGCCAGCAGCTTGGTACCGGGGCGGGAGTCGGTCTCACTCTACAATGAGCAGTTCTTC; CDR3: CASSLVPGRESVSLYNEQFF; J: TRBJ2-1; size: -; V: TRBV5-4; D: TRBD2
DNA: TGCGCCAGCAGCCAAGCAGAAGGGGGTAGCAATCAGCCCCAGCATTTT; CDR3: CASSQAEGGSNQPQHF; J: TRBJ1-5; size: -; V: TRBV4-1; D: -
DNA: TGTGCCAGCAGGGGGGTGGGTGGAGGGAGGAACGAGCAGTACTTC; CDR3: CASRGVGGGRNEQYF; J: TRBJ2-7; size: -; V: TRBV6-1; D: -
DNA: TGTGCCACCTCCGTGGGACTACCCCGTGGTGAGCAGTTCTTC; CDR3: CATSVGLPRGEQFF; J: TRBJ2-1; size: -; V: TRBV10-3; D: TRBD2
DNA: TGTGCCAGCAGCGAAGTAGCGAGCGGGGAGCTGTTTTTT; CDR3: CASSEVASGELFF; J: TRBJ2-2; size: once; V: TRBV9; D: -
DNA: TGTGCCAGCAGTACCGGTACTGGGGCCAACGTCCTGACTTTC; CDR3: CASSTGTGANVLTF; J: TRBJ2-6; size: -; V: TRBV6-6; D: -
DNA: TGTGCCAGCAGCTCCCTCCCCCGGACAGGCTCCTACGAGCAGTACTTC; CDR3: CASSSLPRTGSYEQYF; J: TRBJ2-7; size: -; V: TRBV7-2; D: TRBD1
DNA: TGTGCCAGCAGCTTAGCCTCCTGGGCATCTCGGACGGGGGAAAAACTGTTTTTT; CDR3: CASSLASWASRTGEKLFF; J: TRBJ1-4; size: -; V: TRBV7-6; D: -
DNA: TGTGCCAGCAGTCCCGGGTTAGCCGAAACCGGGGAGCTGTTTTTT; CDR3: CASSPGLAETGELFF; J: TRBJ2-2; size: -; V: TRBV6-5; D: -
DNA: TGTGCCAGCAGCTTGCGCGGAACCTACAATGAGCAGTTCTTC; CDR3: CASSLRGTYNEQFF; J: TRBJ2-1; size: -; V: TRBV5-6; D: -
DNA: TGCGCCAGCAGCTTAGTGGCCGGGACTAGCGGTAAGAGTGAGCAGTACTTC; CDR3: CASSLVAGTSGKSEQYF; J: TRBJ2-7; size: -; V: TRBV5-1; D: TRBD2
DNA: TGTGCCAGCAGTTTCAATCCGGCTGGGGCCAACGTCCTGACTTTC; CDR3: CASSFNPAGANVLTF; J: TRBJ2-6; size: -; V: TRBV27; D: -
DNA: TGTGCCAGCAGTCACGAAGGGGACAGTAACTATGGCTACACCTTC; CDR3: CASSHEGDSNYGYTF; J: TRBJ1-2; size: -; V: TRBV6-6; D: TRBD1
DNA: TGCGCCAGCAGCCAGGCGGACTACGTCTACGAGCAGTACTTC; CDR3: CASSQADYVYEQYF; J: TRBJ2-7; size: -; V: TRBV4-1; D: -
DNA: TGCGCCAGCAGCTTGGCGCGGGGGGGCGGCTACAATGAGCAGTTCTTC; CDR3: CASSLARGGGYNEQFF; J: TRBJ2-1; size: -; V: TRBV5-1; D: TRBD2
DNA: TGCGCCAGCAGCTTGGGGGACACAGGGCCACATGAGCAGTTCTTC; CDR3: CASSLGDTGPHEQFF; J: TRBJ2-1; size: -; V: TRBV5-1; D: -
DNA: TGCGCCAGCAGTGACTCCGACAGACTGATAGCGAACACCGGGGAGCTGTTTTTT; CDR3: CASSDSDRLIANTGELFF; J: TRBJ2-2; size: -; V: TRBV10-1; D: -
DNA: TGTGCCAGCAGCGGGTGGACAGGGTTTAACTATGGCTACACCTTC; CDR3: CASSGWTGFNYGYTF; J: TRBJ1-2; size: -; V: TRBV14; D: TRBD1
DNA: TGTGCCAGCAGCCAGAGGGGGACCGGGGAGCTGTTTTTT; CDR3: CASSQRGTGELFF; J: TRBJ2-2; size: -; V: TRBV9; D: -
DNA: TGTGCCAGCAGTTACTCACAGGCTCCAAGGGGGGGGACCCAGTACTTC; CDR3: CASSYSQAPRGGTQYF; J: TRBJ2-5; size: -; V: TRBV6-5; D: -
DNA: TGCAGCAGTCGCGCCGCGGGGTGGAACACTGAAGCTTTCTTT; CDR3: CSSRAAGWNTEAFF; J: TRBJ1-1; size: -; V: TRBV29-1; D: -
DNA: TGTGCCAGCAGTGAAGGTCAGTACAATGAGCAGTTCTTC; CDR3: CASSEGQYNEQFF; J: TRBJ2-1; size: -; V: TRBV2; D: -